The present T cell receptor beta chain was sequenced within a study of fetal regulatory T cell absence and autoimmunity. Study conclusions and caveats: Pancreas TCRs were oligoclonally enriched versus cord blood, some clones over 85-fold.

The CDR3 runs to 12 residues. J gave up 4 bases and V 3 bases, and 0 bases lay outside the gene matches. The germline V gene encodes CDR1 SGDLS and CDR2 YYNGEE. This was a survey-level run. Sequencing was performed with immunoSEQ multiplex PCR; in TCRdb, only in-frame clones are kept and a portion is missing. The sample contains about 95,000 clones, 55% to 75% of which appear only once. This clone was seen more than once but under ten times. Its antigen remains unknown. The rearrangement links TRBV9 to TRBJ1-2, with 7 bases aligning to TRBD1. The sample was pancreas tissue. This TCR was sampled from a male donor with IPEX syndrome. CDR3 coding DNA: TGTGCCAGCAGCGCAGGGGGCTATGGCTACACCTTC. Translated: CASSAGGYGYTF.